Sequencing of this TCR beta chain was carried out in a study of Ad26.COV2.S vaccination and SARS-CoV-2 variants. Study-wide context: Of the COV1001 trial arms, the Ad26.COV2.S arm included the donor.

In the case of this clone: The sample holds other DNA sequences that translate to the same CDR3.

The table came from immunoSEQ multiplex PCR; TCRdb's copy has only in-frame clones and leaves some out. The table records hundreds of thousands of clones, roughly 89% of them present only once. The CDR3 covers 13 residues. The germline gives CDR1 KGHSH, CDR2 LQKENI. V lost 3 bases and J lost 0, with 4 bases in between. Sample treatment: roughly 20 received Ad26.COV2.S at low or high dose, single or two shots; several received placebo; per-sample allocation not given. Sampling was performed 63 days after the first vaccine or placebo injection. Expressing Wuhan-strain SARS-CoV-2 spike, an Ad26 vector served as the vaccine.

This TCR was recovered from a person between 18 and 60 years old who received the Ad26.COV2.S COVID-19 vaccine or a placebo. The sequences come from peripheral blood, collected in a trial of Ad26.COV2.S vaccine versus placebo. V gene TRBV18 combines with J gene TRBJ2-3, with D uncertain. The CDR3 region has the DNA TGTGCCAGCTCACCCACGAGCACAGATACGCAGTATTTT. Translating gives CASSPTSTDTQYF.